The 27 T cell receptor beta chains below come from one sample, sequenced in a study of T cell repertoires in cytomegalovirus infection. These receptors have no known antigen. Using its own MiXCR run on the reads, TCRdb lists one record per CDR3 protein. The sample records 450,000 to 550,000 distinct CDR3 sequences, 42% being singletons. This specimen was cultured PBMCs, taken from culture after CMV antigen stimulation. The receptors here all came from a human donor in good health (CMV status not recorded). Some clones in this sample may be carry-over from other donors' samples.

This clonotype showed up many times. The V and J genes are TRBV7-2 and TRBJ2-5; D is ambiguous. CDR1 is SGHTA, CDR2 FQGNSA, per germline. Trimming removed 5 bases at V and 5 bases at J, with 9 bases between. The CDR3 has 12 residues. CDR3 sequence reads: CASSPNYETQYF. The CDR3 coding sequence is TGTGCCAGCAGCCCTAATTATGAGACCCAGTACTTC.

The chain is built from TRBV7-8 and TRBJ2-3; 7 bases line up with TRBD2. The germline CDR1 and CDR2 sequences are SGHVS and FQNEAQ. V gave up 5 bases and J gave up 7 bases; unmatched junction bases: 18. This CDR3 is 17 amino acids long. The CDR3 protein is CASSLAYRGVRGNTQYF. The DNA for the CDR3 is TGTGCCAGCAGCCTGGCGTATCGGGGGGTTCGGGGAAATACGCAGTATTTT.

This sequence joins TRBV6-5 and TRBJ2-3; 7 positions match TRBD1. From germline, CDR1 is MNHEY and CDR2 SVGAGI. V dropped 7 bases and J dropped 6; count of bases not matched to a gene: 10. The CDR3 contains 14 residues. The CDR3 nucleotides read TGTGCCAGCACCCCCGGACAGGCGCAGGATACGCAGTATTTT. Translated, it gives CASTPGQAQDTQYF.

V usage is TRBV18 and J usage is TRBJ2-2, with D uncertain. CDR3 length: 15 amino acids. Deletions cut 6 bases from V and 5 bases from J, with 16 bases between. Germline CDR1 KGHSH, CDR2 LQKENI. The CDR3 bases are TGTGCCAGCTCGGCCGGGCCAACCCCAACCGGGGAGCTGTTTTTT. This gives the protein CASSAGPTPTGELFF.

CDR3 sequence: CASSGGAAGGLTDTQYF. The CDR3 coding sequence is TGTGCCAGCAGCGGGGGCGCGGCGGGCGGACTCACAGATACGCAGTATTTT. The chain employs TRBV7-2 and TRBJ2-3, with a possible D match to TRBD1 (6 bases). The germline V and J ends were trimmed by 5 bases and 2 bases, with 20 bases remaining between them. The CDR3 length is 17 residues. In germline, CDR1 is SGHTA, CDR2 FQGNSA.

The V call is TRBV6-1, the J call TRBJ1-1; unclear D gene. Germline lookup yields CDR1 MNHNS and CDR2 SASEGT. V lost 2 bases, J lost 4 bases, and 11 bases lay in between. This CDR3 has 14 residues. CDR3 DNA: TGTGCCAGCAGTGAATGGGGTCGAATCACTGAAGCTTTCTTT. Protein: CASSEWGRITEAFF.

The chain combines TRBV7-2 with TRBJ2-7, with D perhaps TRBD2 (5 bases). The CDR3 length is 14 residues. The V end lost 3 bases, the J end lost 2 bases, and 11 bases lay between the germline ends. From germline, CDR1 is SGHTA and CDR2 FQGNSA. The CDR3 nucleotides read TGTGCCAGCAGCTTGGTTGTAGCGACCTACGAGCAGTACTTC. Amino acid sequence: CASSLVVATYEQYF.

This clonotype turned up a few times. V usage is TRBV12-3 or TRBV12-4 and J usage is TRBJ1-2; no definite D call. The CDR3 loop spans 13 amino acids. Trimming took 4 bases from V and 3 from J, leaving 9 bases between them. In DNA, the CDR3 is TGTGCCAGCAGTTCCCGGGAGTACTATGGCTACACCTTC. It is translated as CASSSREYYGYTF.

The rearrangement uses TRBV4-2 and TRBJ2-3; D may be TRBD2 (6 bases). From germline, CDR1 is LGHNA and CDR2 YNFKEQ. This CDR3 region has 14 residues. Between the trimmed V and J ends, which lost 4 bases and 0 bases, there was a span of 8 bases. The DNA for the CDR3 is TGTGCCAGCAGCCGTCGGGGGAGCACAGATACGCAGTATTTT. Translating gives CASSRRGSTDTQYF.

This chain uses TRBV27 with TRBJ1-2; tentative D call: TRBD1 (5 bases). CDR3 size: 13 residues. V lost 6 bases to trimming and J lost 8 bases, with 16 bases between them. Germline assignment: CDR1 MNHEY and CDR2 SMNVEV (reference sequence). The CDR3 sequence: CASRLSGTGGYTF. CDR3 in DNA: TGTGCCAGCAGACTATCTGGGACCGGGGGCTACACCTTC.

V is TRBV7-2 and J is TRBJ1-6; no clear D. The CDR3 is 16 residues long. The V and J ends lost 3 bases and 3 bases respectively, with 12 bases between them. CDR1 SGHTA and CDR2 FQGNSA come from the germline V gene. The CDR3 sequence is CASSFSTASYNSPLHF. The CDR3 coding sequence is TGTGCCAGCAGCTTTTCAACAGCCAGCTATAATTCACCCCTCCACTTT.

The chain uses TRBV7-1 and TRBJ2-3; D might be TRBD2 (5 bases). TRBV7-1 qualifies as an ORF whose function is uncertain. V was trimmed by 5 bases and J by 1 base, leaving 19 bases between them. The CDR3 sequence is 17 residues long. The CDR3 DNA sequence: TGTGCCAGCAGCCAAAGGTCCGGGGAACGGGGCACAGATACGCAGTATTTT. Translated, it gives CASSQRSGERGTDTQYF.

V gene TRBV7-2 combines with J gene TRBJ2-7; 14 bases map to TRBD2. Germline V CDR1 and CDR2: SGHTA, FQGNSA. This CDR3 is 14 amino acids long. V was pared by 8 bases and J by 6 bases, with 6 bases of the junction left unmatched. The CDR3 sequence: CASRLAGGPTEQYF. In DNA, the CDR3 is TGTGCCAGCCGACTAGCGGGAGGGCCTACCGAGCAGTACTTC.

The chain carries TRBV6-6 and TRBJ2-7, with TRBD1 matching 9 bases. J lost 4 bases, V lost 2 bases, and 6 bases had no gene match. This CDR3 spans 15 amino acids. Germline V gene sequence: CDR1 MNHNY, CDR2 SVGAGI (reference sequence). The CDR3 region is CASSYGDRVNYEQYF. The CDR3 DNA sequence: TGTGCCAGCAGTTACGGGGACAGGGTGAATTACGAGCAGTACTTC.

The V and J genes are TRBV7-6 and TRBJ2-1; perhaps D is TRBD1 or TRBD2 (5 bases each). Germline V gives CDR1 SGHVS, CDR2 FNYEAQ. Trimming stripped 4 bases from V and 0 bases from J, with 22 bases between. The CDR3 sequence is 19 residues long. CDR3 coding DNA: TGTGCCAGCAGCTCGCAGGGTGGGTGGGGAGAAAGCTCCTACAATGAGCAGTTCTTC. Amino acids: CASSSQGGWGESSYNEQFF.

V and J are TRBV10-2 and TRBJ2-1, with 12 bases identical to TRBD2. J lost 2 bases, V lost 2 bases, and 4 bases had no gene match. Germline V CDR1 and CDR2: WSHSY, SAAADI. The CDR3 totals 17 residues. CDR3: CASSETLAGGPYNEQFF. The CDR3 DNA reads TGCGCCAGCAGTGAGACCCTAGCGGGAGGGCCCTACAATGAGCAGTTCTTC.

This clonotype has more than one count but fewer than ten. The chain couples TRBV28 to TRBJ1-6; 7 bases align to TRBD1. Germline loops: CDR1 MDHEN, CDR2 SYDVKM. The CDR3 has 14 residues. With V trimmed by 6 bases and J by 7 bases, 6 bases remained unmatched. CDR3 nucleotide sequence: TGTGCCAGCAGGCCGGACAGGTGGAATTCACCCCTCCACTTT. Its translation: CASRPDRWNSPLHF.

This clonotype came up many times. DNA of the CDR3: TGTGCCAGCAGCGCCCGGACCAGACTGTACGAGCAGTACTTC. Amino acids: CASSARTRLYEQYF. The rearrangement joins TRBV7-2 to TRBJ2-7; D unclear. Germline CDR1 is SGHTA and CDR2 is FQGNSA. V lost 5 bases and J lost 4, with 15 bases in between. There are 14 residues in the CDR3.

The chain uses TRBV4-3 and TRBJ2-3; no reliable D call. Trimming removed 1 base at V and 6 bases at J, with 17 bases between. The CDR3 covers 16 residues. Germline V gene data show CDR1 as LGHNA and CDR2 as YSLEER. The CDR3 reads CASSQGGRSLGDTQYF. The CDR3, as DNA: TGCGCCAGCAGCCAAGGAGGTCGATCGCTCGGGGATACGCAGTATTTT.

Concerning this clonotype: The junction differs from germline at one of its ends, possibly a read error. The chain carries TRBV7-2 and TRBJ1-4, with D possibly being TRBD1 (5 bases). CDR3 length equals 15 residues. In germline, CDR1 is SGHTA, CDR2 FQGNSA. The CDR3 DNA sequence: TGTGCCAGCAGCCCCGGCGGGGGGGTTAATGAGAAACTGTTTTTT. Translation gives CASSPGGGVNEKLFF.

The chain has TRBV7-9 and TRBJ2-7, with a possible D match to TRBD1 (6 bases). Germline CDR1 and CDR2: SEHNR and FQNEAQ (reference sequence). This CDR3 has 15 residues. V was clipped by 5 bases and J by 3 bases, with 17 bases between them. CDR3: CASSPLQGTVYEQYF. The CDR3 region has the DNA TGTGCCAGCAGCCCTCTACAGGGAACCGTCTACGAGCAGTACTTC.

This rearrangement joins TRBV11-3 to TRBJ1-6; maybe TRBD1 (5 bases). This CDR3 is built from 13 residues. V lost 1 base to trimming and J lost 10 bases, with 8 bases between them. The germline CDR1 and CDR2 sequences are SGHNT and YENEEA. The CDR3, as DNA: TGTGCCAGCAGCTTAGTCCCAGGGTCACCCCTCCACTTT. Its protein is CASSLVPGSPLHF.

The V call is TRBV6-1, the J call TRBJ1-4; 8 bases agree with TRBD1. J was trimmed by 3 bases and V by 4 bases; bases with no gene match: 1. This CDR3 spans 14 amino acids. The germline V gene encodes CDR1 MNHNS and CDR2 SASEGT. CDR3 in amino acids: CASSATGANEKLFF. The CDR3 region has the DNA TGTGCCAGCAGTGCGACAGGGGCTAATGAAAAACTGTTTTTT.

This chain uses TRBV6-1 with TRBJ1-5; D is unclear. With 5 bases removed from V and 2 bases from J, the gap between germline ends came to 10 bases. Germline lookup yields CDR1 MNHNS and CDR2 SASEGT. This CDR3 is built from 14 residues. CDR3 residues: CASSPHGGNQPQHF. The CDR3 DNA reads as TGTGCCAGCAGTCCCCATGGCGGCAATCAGCCCCAGCATTTT.

This clonotype came up a few times. The chain carries TRBV4-2 and TRBJ2-6, with D hard to call. The germline gives CDR1 LGHNA, CDR2 YNFKEQ. The ends were cut back, 4 bases at V and 3 bases at J, with 13 bases in the middle. The CDR3 sequence is 16 residues long. In DNA, the CDR3 is TGTGCCAGCAGCCCGACGGGTGGGGTTGGGGCCAACGTCCTGACTTTC. Translation gives CASSPTGGVGANVLTF.

This clonotype was recorded many times. The chain uses TRBV7-2 and TRBJ1-2; D is perhaps TRBD1 (5 bases). V gave up 5 bases and J gave up 4 bases, with 11 bases separating them. Germline CDR1 SGHTA, CDR2 FQGNSA. This CDR3 is 13 amino acids long. The chain's CDR3 is CASSQGAGYGYTF. The DNA of the CDR3 is TGTGCCAGCAGCCAAGGGGCAGGCTATGGCTACACCTTC.

The V and J genes are TRBV11-3 and TRBJ2-1; D is perhaps TRBD2 (6 bases). Germline V CDR1 and CDR2: SGHNT, YENEEA. V was clipped by 5 bases and J by 5 bases, with 16 bases between them. The CDR3 is made up of 15 amino acids. In nucleotides, the CDR3 is TGTGCCAGCAGCCGAGGCCGGGGGTATGACAATGAGCAGTTCTTC. Translation gives CASSRGRGYDNEQFF.